These 8 T cell receptor beta chains came from one sample sequenced in a study of T cells in Graves' hyperthyroidism and ophthalmopathy (dated by TCRdb to between 2017 and 2020). The library was made by multiplex PCR. The run used an Illumina HiSeq 2000. TCR beta CDR3 regions were amplified from RNA transcripts. For the first round of RT-PCR on the TCR CDR3, the HTBI primer set was used together with the Qiagen OneStep RT-PCR kit. TCRdb reworked the public reads: Q25 trimming with fastp, MiXCR clone assembly, productive beta chains retained. Duplicate CDR3 protein sequences are folded into a single record with the most common DNA and genes. For this sample there are under 400,000 distinct CDR3 sequences; around 25% appear just once. Of the sample, about 70% is held by the ten largest clones. The sequenced sample consisted of blood. The receptors originated from a man aged 50-59 years with Graves' hyperthyroidism.

This clonotype was seen at least ten times. This chain uses TRBV29-1 with TRBJ1-1; 9 nucleotides align to TRBD1. CDR1 and CDR2 (germline): SQVTM, ANQGSEA. V shed 3 bases and J 5 bases; nucleotides not matched to a gene: 4. The CDR3 spans 13 residues. The DNA for the CDR3 is TGCAGCGTTGACGGACAGGGGCGGACTGAAGCTTTCTTT. Encoded protein: CSVDGQGRTEAFF.

J is TRBJ1-3 and V is TRBV6-2 or TRBV6-3; D is possibly TRBD1 (6 bases). CDR1 and CDR2 from the germline V gene are MNHEY and SVGEGT. The V end lost 5 bases, the J end lost 1 base, and 12 bases lay between the germline ends. CDR3 length: 15 residues. The CDR3 loop reads CASSQNRESGNTIYF. Here the CDR3 DNA reads TGTGCCAGCAGTCAGAACAGGGAATCTGGAAACACCATATATTTT.

Points on this clonotype: A much larger clone lies one base from this, so it may be a read error. The rearrangement uses TRBV27 and TRBJ2-3, with D unclear. This CDR3 has 13 residues. The V gene's germline CDR1 is MNHEY and CDR2 SMNVEV (reference sequence). V lost 5 bases to trimming and J lost 2 bases, with 8 bases between them. The CDR3 coding sequence is TGTGCCAGCAGTCACACGATCACAGATACGCAGTATTTT. It translates to CASSHTITDTQYF.

This chain connects TRBV6-1 to TRBJ2-2; D remains unclear. Per germline, CDR1 MNHNS and CDR2 SASEGT. The CDR3 has 14 amino acids. V lost 8 bases to trimming and J lost 5 bases, with 15 bases between them. The CDR3 protein is CASGRAGRTGELFF. The CDR3 DNA reads as TGTGCCAGCGGTCGGGCAGGACGGACCGGGGAGCTGTTTTTT.

This clonotype was detected ten times or more. V usage is TRBV13 and J usage is TRBJ1-6; D ambiguous. CDR3 length equals 13 residues. Trimming took off 8 bases at V and 8 bases at J, with 13 bases between the two ends. Germline V gene sequence: CDR1 PRHDT, CDR2 FYEKMQ (reference sequence). CDR3: CASSATMDSPLHF. The CDR3 coding sequence is TGTGCCAGCTCGGCCACGATGGATTCACCCCTCCACTTT.

The sample holds a few counts of this clonotype. The rearrangement joins TRBV12-3 or TRBV12-4 to TRBJ2-5; TRBD2 might be the D (6 bases). The CDR3 has 18 residues. The germline V and J ends were trimmed by 2 bases and 6 bases, with 25 bases remaining between them. The CDR3 bases are TGTGCCAGCAGTTTATTGTCCGAGGCTAGCGCGGCCCCGAAGACCCAGTACTTC. Translation: CASSLLSEASAAPKTQYF.

The chain's CDR3 is CASSRGGGEYEQYF. In nucleotides, the CDR3 is TGTGCCAGCAGTCGGGGGGGGGGCGAATACGAGCAGTACTTC. This chain uses TRBV6-1 with TRBJ2-7; TRBD2 matches 8 bases. CDR1 and CDR2 (germline): MNHNS, SASEGT. This CDR3 is 14 amino acids long. V lost 5 bases to trimming and J lost 4 bases; unmatched junction nucleotides: 7.

This clonotype came up many times. V and J are TRBV30 and TRBJ1-1, with unresolved D. The V end was cut by 1 base, the J end by 6 bases, with 6 bases between. The CDR3 contains 11 residues. In germline, CDR1 is GTSNPN, CDR2 SVGIG (reference sequence). CDR3 DNA sequence: TGTGCCTGGAGTGAAGATCCTGAAGCTTTCTTT. This gives the protein CAWSEDPEAFF.